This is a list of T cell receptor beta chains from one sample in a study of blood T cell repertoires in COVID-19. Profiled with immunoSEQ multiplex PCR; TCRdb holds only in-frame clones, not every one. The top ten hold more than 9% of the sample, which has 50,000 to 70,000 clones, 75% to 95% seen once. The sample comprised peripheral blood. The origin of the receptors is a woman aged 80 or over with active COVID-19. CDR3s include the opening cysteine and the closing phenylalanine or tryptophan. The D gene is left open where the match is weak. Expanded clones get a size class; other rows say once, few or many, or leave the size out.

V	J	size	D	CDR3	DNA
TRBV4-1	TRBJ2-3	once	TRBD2	CASSPLTSGGTDTQYF	TGCGCCAGCAGCCCCTTGACTAGCGGGGGCACAGATACGCAGTATTTT
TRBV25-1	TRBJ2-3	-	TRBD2	CASSESSGGGVTDTQYF	TGTGCCAGCAGTGAATCTAGCGGGGGAGGGGTCACAGATACGCAGTATTTT
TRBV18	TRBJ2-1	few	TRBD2	CASSPATSGINEQFF	TGTGCCAGCTCACCAGCGACTAGCGGGATAAATGAGCAGTTCTTC
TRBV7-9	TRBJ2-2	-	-	CASSSRDNGLGELFF	TGTGCCAGCAGCTCCCGGGACAACGGTTTAGGGGAGCTGTTTTTT
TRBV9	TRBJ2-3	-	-	CASSVGLDTQYF	TGTGCCAGCAGCGTAGGTCTGGATACGCAGTATTTT
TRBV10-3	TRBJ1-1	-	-	CAISGVTGLDTEAFF	TGTGCCATCAGTGGAGTCACAGGGTTAGACACTGAAGCTTTCTTT
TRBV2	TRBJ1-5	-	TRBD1	CASGPGQVSPYNQPQHF	TGTGCCAGTGGACCGGGACAGGTGTCCCCCTACAATCAGCCCCAGCATTTT
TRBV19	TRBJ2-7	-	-	CASSIDDSGGAYEQYF	TGTGCCAGTAGTATAGATGACTCGGGGGGCGCTTACGAGCAGTACTTC
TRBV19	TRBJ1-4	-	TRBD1	CASTSVPGQGTEKLFF	TGTGCCAGCACTTCGGTTCCGGGACAGGGAACTGAAAAACTGTTTTTT
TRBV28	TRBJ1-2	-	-	CASAGVPANYGYTF	TGTGCCAGCGCCGGAGTCCCTGCTAACTATGGCTACACCTTC
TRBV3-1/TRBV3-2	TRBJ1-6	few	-	CASSQVLRSYNSPLHF	TGTGCCAGCAGCCAAGTTCTACGCTCCTATAATTCACCCCTCCACTTT
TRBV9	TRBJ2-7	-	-	CASSATGEVGYEQYF	TGTGCCAGCAGCGCAACAGGGGAGGTAGGCTACGAGCAGTACTTC
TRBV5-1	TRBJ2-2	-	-	CASSLEGGKNTGELFF	TGCGCCAGCAGCTTGGAAGGGGGAAAGAACACCGGGGAGCTGTTTTTT
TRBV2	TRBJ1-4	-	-	CASSEAGQPNEKLFF	TGTGCCAGCAGTGAAGCGGGGCAGCCTAATGAAAAACTGTTTTTT
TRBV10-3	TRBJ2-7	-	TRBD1	CAISWDRSYEQYF	TGTGCCATCAGTTGGGACAGATCCTACGAGCAGTACTTC
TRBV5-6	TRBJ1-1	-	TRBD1	CASSLDQGVTEAFF	TGTGCCAGCAGCTTGGACCAGGGGGTGACTGAAGCTTTCTTT
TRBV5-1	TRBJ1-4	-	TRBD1	CASSLSGQGREKLFF	TGCGCCAGCAGCCTTTCAGGACAGGGTCGGGAAAAACTGTTTTTT
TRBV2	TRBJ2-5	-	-	CASTRQTQETQYF	TGTGCCAGCACGCGACAGACCCAAGAGACCCAGTACTTC
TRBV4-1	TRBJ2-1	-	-	CASSQVPGLYEQFF	TGCGCCAGCAGCCAAGTTCCAGGGCTATATGAGCAGTTCTTC
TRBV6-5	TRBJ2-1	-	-	CASSYSFSGTYNEQFF	TGTGCCAGCAGTTACTCGTTCTCGGGGACCTACAATGAGCAGTTCTTC
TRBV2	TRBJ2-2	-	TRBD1	CASSSSTGAYPGELFF	TGTGCCAGCAGTTCATCGACAGGGGCGTATCCCGGGGAGCTGTTTTTT
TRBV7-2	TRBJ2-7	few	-	CASSLGRSSYEQYF	TGTGCCAGCAGCTTGGGTAGGAGTTCCTACGAGCAGTACTTC
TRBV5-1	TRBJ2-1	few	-	CASESVGGRDEQFF	TGCGCCAGCGAATCGGTCGGGGGGCGGGATGAGCAGTTCTTC
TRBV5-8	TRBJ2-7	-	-	CASSSHPGSSYEQYF	TGTGCCAGCAGCTCTCACCCCGGGAGCTCCTACGAGCAGTACTTC
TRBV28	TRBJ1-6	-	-	CASSSPVESPLHF	TGTGCCAGCAGTTCGCCCGTAGAATCACCCCTCCACTTT